These 5 T cell receptor beta chains were sequenced from one sample in a study of CD8 T cells in Susac syndrome. RNA amounts of 0.5 to 1 ug underwent reverse transcription with random hexamers. TCRdb re-called the immunoSEQ multiplex PCR reads through MiXCR, storing one row per CDR3 protein. The sample includes more than 65,000 distinct CDR3 sequences, approximately 95% of them seen just once. The sequenced material came from CD8+ T cells from PBMCs. These receptors were taken from a human donor in good health.

The CDR3 DNA reads TGTGCCACCGAGCCCGGCGCTACCTACAATGAGCAGTTCTTC. It codes for CATEPGATYNEQFF. V is TRBV7-9 and J is TRBJ2-1; the D is unclear. The CDR3 totals 14 residues. V was pared by 10 bases and J by 2 bases, with 15 bases between. Germline CDR1 reads SEHNR; CDR2 reads FQNEAQ (reference sequence). The whole variable domain, remainder taken from reference TRBV7-9 and TRBJ2-1, is DTGVSQNPRHKITKRGQNVTFRCDPISEHNRLYWYRQTLGQGPEFLTYFQNEAQLEKSRLLSDRFSAERPKGSFSTLEIQRTEQGDSAMYLCATEPGATYNEQFFGPGTRLTVL.

This sequence joins TRBV28 and TRBJ2-7; D is perhaps TRBD2 (7 bases). The V end was cut by 3 bases, the J end by 3 bases, with 12 bases between. This CDR3 region has 14 residues. Germline CDR1 MDHEN, CDR2 SYDVKM. CDR3 in amino acids: CASSFTGGSYEQYF. Written as DNA, the CDR3 is TGTGCCAGCAGTTTTACGGGGGGCAGCTACGAGCAGTACTTC.

The genes are TRBV6-5 and TRBJ2-5, with D perhaps matching TRBD1 (6 bases). This CDR3 is built from 13 residues. Trimming left V 8 bases short and J 5 bases short, with 15 bases between. CDR1 and CDR2 from the germline V gene are MNHEY and SVGAGI. The CDR3 region is CASGLRGEETQYF. The CDR3 nucleotides are TGTGCCAGCGGACTCAGGGGTGAGGAGACCCAGTACTTC.

The chain combines TRBV7-9 with TRBJ1-1, with D maybe TRBD1 (5 bases). The germline V gene encodes CDR1 SEHNR and CDR2 FQNEAQ (reference sequence). The CDR3 runs to 14 residues. V was cut by 4 bases and J by 1 base, with 10 bases left in between. CDR3 protein: CASSSTATNTEAFF. The CDR3, as DNA: TGTGCCAGCAGCTCGACAGCCACGAACACTGAAGCTTTCTTT.

The chain carries TRBV19 and TRBJ2-3; 8 bases line up with TRBD2. This CDR3 is built from 13 residues. CDR1 is LNHDA, CDR2 SQIVND, per germline (reference sequence). V lost 6 bases and J lost 4; bases outside the gene matches: 3. The CDR3 DNA follows: TGTGCCAGTAGCTTCGGGGGGGCAGATACGCAGTATTTT. Protein sequence: CASSFGGADTQYF.